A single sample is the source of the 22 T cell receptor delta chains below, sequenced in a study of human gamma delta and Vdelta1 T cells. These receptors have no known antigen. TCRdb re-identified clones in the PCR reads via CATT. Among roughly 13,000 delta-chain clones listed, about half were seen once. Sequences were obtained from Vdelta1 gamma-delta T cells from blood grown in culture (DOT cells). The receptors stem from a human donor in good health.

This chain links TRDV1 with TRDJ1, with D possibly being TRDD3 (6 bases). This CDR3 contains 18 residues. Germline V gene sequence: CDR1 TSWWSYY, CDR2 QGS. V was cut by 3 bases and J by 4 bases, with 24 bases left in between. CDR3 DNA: TGTGCTCTTGGGGACCCCTTCGTAGAGCAGGGCTGGGGCGATAAACTCATCTTT. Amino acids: CALGDPFVEQGWGDKLIF.

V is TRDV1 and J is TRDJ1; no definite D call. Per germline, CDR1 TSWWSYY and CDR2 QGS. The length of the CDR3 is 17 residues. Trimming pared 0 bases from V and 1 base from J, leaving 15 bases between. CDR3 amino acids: CALGELPCKSGTDKLIF. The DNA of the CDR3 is TGTGCTCTTGGGGAACTTCCCTGCAAATCGGGCACCGATAAACTCATCTTT.

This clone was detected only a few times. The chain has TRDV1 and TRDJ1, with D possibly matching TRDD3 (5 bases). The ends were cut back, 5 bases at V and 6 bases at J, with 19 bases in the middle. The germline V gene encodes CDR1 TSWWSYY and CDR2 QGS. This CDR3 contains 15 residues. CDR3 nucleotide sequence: TGTGCTCTTGGGTTTCCCCGGTGGGTGGGGAATAAACTCATCTTT. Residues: CALGFPRWVGNKLIF.

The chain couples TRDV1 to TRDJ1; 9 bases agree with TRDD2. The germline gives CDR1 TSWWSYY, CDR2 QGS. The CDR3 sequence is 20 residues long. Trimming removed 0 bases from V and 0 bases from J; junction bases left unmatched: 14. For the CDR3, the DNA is TGTGCTCTTGGGGAACTCCTTCCTACCCCTGGGGAGTTTTACACCGATAAACTCATCTTT. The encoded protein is CALGELLPTPGEFYTDKLIF.

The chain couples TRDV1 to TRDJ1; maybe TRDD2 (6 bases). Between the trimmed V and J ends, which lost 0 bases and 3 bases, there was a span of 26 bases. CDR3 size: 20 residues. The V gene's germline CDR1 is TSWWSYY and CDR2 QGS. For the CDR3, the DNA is TGTGCTCTTGGGGAACTAGGTCCCCGCCTTCCCATGGGTAGAGCCGATAAACTCATCTTT. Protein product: CALGELGPRLPMGRADKLIF.

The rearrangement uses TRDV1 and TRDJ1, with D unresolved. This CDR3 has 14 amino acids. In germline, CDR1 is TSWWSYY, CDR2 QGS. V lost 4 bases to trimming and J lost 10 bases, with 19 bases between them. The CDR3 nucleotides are TGTGCTCTTGGGGCCTTGGTACCCGGTAATCCACTCATCTTT. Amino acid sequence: CALGALVPGNPLIF.

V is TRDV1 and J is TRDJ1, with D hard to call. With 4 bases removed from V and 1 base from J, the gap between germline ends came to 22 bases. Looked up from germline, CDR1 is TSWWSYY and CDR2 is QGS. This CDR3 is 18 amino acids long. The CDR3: CALGVLPLTSASTDKLIF. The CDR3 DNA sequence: TGTGCTCTTGGGGTTCTGCCGCTGACCTCTGCAAGCACCGATAAACTCATCTTT.

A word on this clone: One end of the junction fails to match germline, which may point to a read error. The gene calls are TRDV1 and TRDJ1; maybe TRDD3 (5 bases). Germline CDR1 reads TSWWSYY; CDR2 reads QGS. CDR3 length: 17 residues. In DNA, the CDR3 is TGTGCTCTTGGGGAATCAGTACTGGACCACCGTATCGATAAACGCATCTTT. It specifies CALGESVLDHRIDKRIF.

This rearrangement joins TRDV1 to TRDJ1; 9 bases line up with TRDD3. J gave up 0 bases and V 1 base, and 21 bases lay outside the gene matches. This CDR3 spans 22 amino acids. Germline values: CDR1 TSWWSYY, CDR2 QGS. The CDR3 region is CALGEPGHTPYKSGGYTDKLIF. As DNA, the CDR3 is TGTGCTCTTGGGGAACCGGGACACACCCCTTACAAATCTGGGGGATACACCGATAAACTCATCTTT.

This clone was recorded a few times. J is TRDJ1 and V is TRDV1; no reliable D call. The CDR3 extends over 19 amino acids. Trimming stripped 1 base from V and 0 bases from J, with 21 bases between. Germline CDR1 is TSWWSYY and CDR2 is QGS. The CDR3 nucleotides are TGTGCTCTTGGGGAACGCAACGGCGGAGAGATAGGGTACACCGATAAACTCATCTTT. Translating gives CALGERNGGEIGYTDKLIF.

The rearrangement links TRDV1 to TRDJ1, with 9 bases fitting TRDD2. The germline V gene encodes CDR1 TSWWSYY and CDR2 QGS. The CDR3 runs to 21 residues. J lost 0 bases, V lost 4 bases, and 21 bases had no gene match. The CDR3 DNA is TGTGCTCTTGGGGGTCCTTCCTACCCCGGAGTGGGGGGACCGTACACCGATAAACTCATCTTT. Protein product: CALGGPSYPGVGGPYTDKLIF.

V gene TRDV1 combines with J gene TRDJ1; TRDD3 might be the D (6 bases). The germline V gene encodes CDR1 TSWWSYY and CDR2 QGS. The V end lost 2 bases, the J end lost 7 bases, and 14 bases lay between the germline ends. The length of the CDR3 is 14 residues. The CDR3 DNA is TGTGCTCTTGGGGAAGTTACCTTGGGGGGTAAACTCATCTTT. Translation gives CALGEVTLGGKLIF.

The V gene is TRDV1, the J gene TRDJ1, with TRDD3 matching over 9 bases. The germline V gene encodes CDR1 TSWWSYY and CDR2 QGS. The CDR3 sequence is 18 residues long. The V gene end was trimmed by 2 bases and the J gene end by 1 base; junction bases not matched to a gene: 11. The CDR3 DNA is TGTGCTCTTGGGGAATTTGTCCCTGGGGATACGCGCACCGATAAACTCATCTTT. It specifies CALGEFVPGDTRTDKLIF.

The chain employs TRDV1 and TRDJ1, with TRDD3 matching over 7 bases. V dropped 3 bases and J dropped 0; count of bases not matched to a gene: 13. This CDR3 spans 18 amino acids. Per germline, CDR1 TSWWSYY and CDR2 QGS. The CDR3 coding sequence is TGTGCTCTTGGGGAGGACCTACAGCTGGGGGTCAACACCGATAAACTCATCTTT. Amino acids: CALGEDLQLGVNTDKLIF.

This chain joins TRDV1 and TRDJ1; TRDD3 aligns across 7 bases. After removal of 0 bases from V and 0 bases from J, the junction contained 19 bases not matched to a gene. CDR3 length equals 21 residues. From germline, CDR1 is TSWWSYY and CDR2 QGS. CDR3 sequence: CALGELDLSSLLGIYTDKLIF. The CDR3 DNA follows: TGTGCTCTTGGGGAACTGGACCTCTCTTCTTTACTGGGGATCTACACCGATAAACTCATCTTT.

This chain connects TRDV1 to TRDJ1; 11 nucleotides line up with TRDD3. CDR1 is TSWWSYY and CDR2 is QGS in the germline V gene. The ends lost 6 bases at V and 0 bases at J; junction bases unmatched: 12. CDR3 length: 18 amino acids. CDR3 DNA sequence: TGTGCTCTTGGAGACGCCACTGGGGGATATCTGTACACCGATAAACTCATCTTT. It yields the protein CALGDATGGYLYTDKLIF.

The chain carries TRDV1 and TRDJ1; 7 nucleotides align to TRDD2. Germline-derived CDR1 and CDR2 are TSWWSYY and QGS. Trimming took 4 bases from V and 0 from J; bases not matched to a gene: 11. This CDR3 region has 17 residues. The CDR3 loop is CALGGVPTPSHTDKLIF. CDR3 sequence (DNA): TGTGCTCTTGGGGGAGTTCCTACCCCTTCTCACACCGATAAACTCATCTTT.

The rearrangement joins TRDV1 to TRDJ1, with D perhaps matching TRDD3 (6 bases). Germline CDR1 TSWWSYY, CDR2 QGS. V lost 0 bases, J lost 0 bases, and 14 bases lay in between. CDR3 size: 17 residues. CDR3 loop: CALGELSSRGYTDKLIF. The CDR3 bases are TGTGCTCTTGGGGAACTAAGCTCCCGGGGATACACCGATAAACTCATCTTT.

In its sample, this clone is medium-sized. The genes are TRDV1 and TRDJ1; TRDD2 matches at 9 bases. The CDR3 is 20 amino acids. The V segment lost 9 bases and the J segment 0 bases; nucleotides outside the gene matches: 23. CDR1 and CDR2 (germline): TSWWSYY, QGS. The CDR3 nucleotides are TGTGCTCTCCAACGAAGCCTTCCTACCGGAGGGATACACGACACCGATAAACTCATCTTT. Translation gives CALQRSLPTGGIHDTDKLIF.

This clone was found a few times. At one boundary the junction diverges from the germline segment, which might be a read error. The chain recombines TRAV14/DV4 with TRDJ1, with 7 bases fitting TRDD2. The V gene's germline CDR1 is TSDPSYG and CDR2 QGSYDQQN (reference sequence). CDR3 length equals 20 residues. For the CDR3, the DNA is TGCTCTGGGTTCCCTTCCTGTTGGTCCTTCTGTTGTCTGTACACCGATAAACTCATCTTT. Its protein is CSGFPSCWSFCCLYTDKLIF.

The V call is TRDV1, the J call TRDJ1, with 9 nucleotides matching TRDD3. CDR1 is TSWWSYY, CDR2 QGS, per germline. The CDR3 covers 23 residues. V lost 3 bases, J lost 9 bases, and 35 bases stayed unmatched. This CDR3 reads CALGDIDGLPGVWGDTTTIELIF. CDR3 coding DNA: TGTGCTCTTGGGGATATCGATGGCCTTCCTGGGGTTTGGGGGGATACTACAACGATAGAACTCATCTTT.

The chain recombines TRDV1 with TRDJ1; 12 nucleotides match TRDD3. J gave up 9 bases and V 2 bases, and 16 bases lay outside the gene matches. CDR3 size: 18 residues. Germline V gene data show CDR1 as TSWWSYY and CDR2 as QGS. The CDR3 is CALGEWASWGIRSIQLIF. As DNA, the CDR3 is TGTGCTCTTGGGGAATGGGCCTCCTGGGGGATACGGAGCATCCAACTCATCTTT.